The 7 T cell receptor beta chains reported below all come from one sample, sequenced in a study of blood T cell repertoires in COVID-19. Some clones are missing from TCRdb's copy, which holds only in-frame ones; the method was immunoSEQ multiplex PCR. This table holds a few hundred thousand clones, approximately 83% found once. Sequencing was carried out using PBMCs or T cells enriched from blood (not recorded which). The receptor set was obtained from a woman in her thirties or forties with acute COVID-19.

This clone was recorded a few times. J is TRBJ1-5 and V is TRBV5-6; tentative D call: TRBD1 (6 bases). Trimming removed 4 bases at V and 7 bases at J, with 12 bases between. CDR1 and CDR2 (germline): SGHDT, YYEEEE. This CDR3 is built from 13 residues. Here the CDR3 reads CASSPGGGQPQHF. The CDR3 DNA follows: TGTGCCAGCAGCCCGGGAGGGGGACAGCCCCAGCATTTT.

The gene calls are TRBV2 and TRBJ1-5; 9 bases map to TRBD1. Trimming at V came to 8 bases and at J to 5 bases, leaving 16 bases not matched to a gene. The CDR3 sequence is 17 residues long. Germline V gene data show CDR1 as SNHLY and CDR2 as FYNNEI. This CDR3 reads CASLLDRGSSLDQPQHF. CDR3 nucleotide sequence: TGTGCCAGCCTACTTGACAGGGGGTCCAGCCTCGATCAGCCCCAGCATTTT.

The rearrangement links TRBV6-4 to TRBJ2-7, with TRBD2 matching over 11 bases. Germline assignment: CDR1 MRHNA and CDR2 SNTAGT. This CDR3 has 20 amino acids. J was trimmed by 0 bases and V by 5 bases; bases with no gene match: 18. CDR3 in amino acids: CASSPGLAGHSSLPSYEQYF. DNA for the CDR3: TGTGCCAGCAGTCCCGGACTAGCGGGCCATTCCTCTTTACCCTCCTACGAGCAGTACTTC.

The gene calls are TRBV27 and TRBJ2-3; 7 positions match TRBD2. With 3 bases clipped from V and 4 bases from J, the junction kept 7 bases outside the gene matches. CDR1 is MNHEY, CDR2 SMNVEV, per germline (reference sequence). The CDR3 is 15 amino acids. The CDR3 sequence: CASSLGGFSSDTQYF. CDR3 DNA: TGTGCCAGCAGTTTGGGGGGGTTTAGCTCAGATACGCAGTATTTT.

The chain has TRBV7-9 and TRBJ1-2; 8 positions match TRBD1. This CDR3 has 16 amino acids. Germline loops: CDR1 SEHNR, CDR2 FQNEAQ (reference sequence). Trimming at V came to 5 bases and at J to 3 bases, leaving 11 bases not matched to a gene. The CDR3 DNA is TGTGCCAGCAGCCGTTCTGGACAGGGAGGGGACTATGGCTACACCTTC. The encoded protein is CASSRSGQGGDYGYTF.

This chain links TRBV7-9 with TRBJ2-7, with 13 bases fitting TRBD2. In germline, CDR1 is SEHNR, CDR2 FQNEAQ (reference sequence). Trimming cost V 5 bases and J 7 bases; bases outside gene matches: 8. CDR3 length: 15 amino acids. CDR3 residues: CASSHGTSGTGEQYF. CDR3 DNA: TGTGCCAGCAGCCACGGGACTAGCGGGACTGGAGAGCAGTACTTC.

This clone came up a few times. V usage is TRBV7-2 and J usage is TRBJ1-3; possibly TRBD1 for D (6 bases). The CDR3 extends over 16 amino acids. In germline, CDR1 is SGHTA, CDR2 FQGNSA. V was clipped by 2 bases and J by 0 bases, with 11 bases between them. CDR3 region: CASSLLRGRSGNTIYF. In nucleotides, the CDR3 is TGTGCCAGCAGCTTACTCAGGGGCCGCTCTGGAAACACCATATATTTT.